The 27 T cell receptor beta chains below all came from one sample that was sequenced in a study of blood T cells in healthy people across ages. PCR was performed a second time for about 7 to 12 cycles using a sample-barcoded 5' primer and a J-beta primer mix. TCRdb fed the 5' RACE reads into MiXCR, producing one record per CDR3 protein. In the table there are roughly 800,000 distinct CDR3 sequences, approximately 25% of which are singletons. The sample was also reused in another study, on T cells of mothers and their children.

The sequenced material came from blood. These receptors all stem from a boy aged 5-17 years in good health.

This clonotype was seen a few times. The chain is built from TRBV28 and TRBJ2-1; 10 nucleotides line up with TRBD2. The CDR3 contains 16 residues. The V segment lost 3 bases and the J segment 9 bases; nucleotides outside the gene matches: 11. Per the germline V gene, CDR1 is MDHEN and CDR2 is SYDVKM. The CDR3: CASSFVAGGSGGEQFF. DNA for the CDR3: TGTGCCAGCAGTTTTGTAGCGGGGGGTTCTGGGGGTGAGCAGTTCTTC.

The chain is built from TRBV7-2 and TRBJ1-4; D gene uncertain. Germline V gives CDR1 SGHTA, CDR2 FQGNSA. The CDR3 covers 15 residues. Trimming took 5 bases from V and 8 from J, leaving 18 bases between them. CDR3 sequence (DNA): TGTGCCAGCAGCCCCCGTCCGGATCCCTCGGAAAAACTGTTTTTT. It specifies CASSPRPDPSEKLFF.

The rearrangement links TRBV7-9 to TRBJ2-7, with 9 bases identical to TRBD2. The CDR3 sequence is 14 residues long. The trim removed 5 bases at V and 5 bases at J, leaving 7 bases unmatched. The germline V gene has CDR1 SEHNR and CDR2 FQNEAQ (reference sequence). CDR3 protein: CASSVAAGGNEQYF. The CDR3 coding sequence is TGTGCCAGCAGCGTCGCAGCGGGGGGTAACGAGCAGTACTTC.

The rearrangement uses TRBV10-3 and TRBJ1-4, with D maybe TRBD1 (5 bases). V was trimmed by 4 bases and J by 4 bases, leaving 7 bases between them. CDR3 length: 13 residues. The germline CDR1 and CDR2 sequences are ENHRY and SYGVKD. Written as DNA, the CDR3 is TGTGCCATCAGTGGACAGTTTAATGAAAAACTGTTTTTT. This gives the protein CAISGQFNEKLFF.

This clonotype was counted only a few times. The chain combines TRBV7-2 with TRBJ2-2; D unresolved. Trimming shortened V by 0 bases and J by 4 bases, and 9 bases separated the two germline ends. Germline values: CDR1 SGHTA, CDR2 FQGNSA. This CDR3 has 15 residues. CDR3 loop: CASSLAGTVTGELFF. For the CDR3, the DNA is TGTGCCAGCAGCTTAGCTGGAACGGTCACCGGGGAGCTGTTTTTT.

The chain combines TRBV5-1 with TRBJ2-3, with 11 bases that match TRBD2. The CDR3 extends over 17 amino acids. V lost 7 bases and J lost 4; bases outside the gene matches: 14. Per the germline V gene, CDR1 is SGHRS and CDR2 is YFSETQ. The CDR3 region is CASRTSGGLSVPDTQYF. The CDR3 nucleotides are TGCGCCAGCCGTACTAGCGGGGGACTATCCGTCCCAGATACGCAGTATTTT.

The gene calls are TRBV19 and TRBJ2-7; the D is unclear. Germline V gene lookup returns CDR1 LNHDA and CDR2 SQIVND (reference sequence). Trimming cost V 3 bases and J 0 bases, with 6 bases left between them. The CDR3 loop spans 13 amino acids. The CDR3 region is CASSIPNSYEQYF. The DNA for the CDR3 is TGTGCCAGTAGTATCCCCAACTCCTACGAGCAGTACTTC.

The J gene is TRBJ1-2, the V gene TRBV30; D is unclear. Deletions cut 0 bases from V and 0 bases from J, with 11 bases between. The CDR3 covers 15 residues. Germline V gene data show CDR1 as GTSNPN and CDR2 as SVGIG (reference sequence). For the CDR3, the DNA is TGTGCCTGGAGTGTACTGGTCAAACCTAACTATGGCTACACCTTC. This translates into CAWSVLVKPNYGYTF.

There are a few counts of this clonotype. Written as DNA, the CDR3 is TGTGCCAGCTCACCAACCGGGACTCACTACGAGCAGTACTTC. It yields the protein CASSPTGTHYEQYF. V usage is TRBV18 and J usage is TRBJ2-5, with D perhaps matching TRBD2 (6 bases). The J call is doubtful: the DNA matches TRBJ2-7 better. Germline V gives CDR1 KGHSH, CDR2 LQKENI. The CDR3 contains 14 residues.

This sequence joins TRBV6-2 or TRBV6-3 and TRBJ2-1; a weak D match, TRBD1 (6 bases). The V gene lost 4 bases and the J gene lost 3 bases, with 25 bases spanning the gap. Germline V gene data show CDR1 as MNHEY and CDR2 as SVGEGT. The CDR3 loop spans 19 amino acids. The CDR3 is CASSSPRIRDKYLYNEQFF. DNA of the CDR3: TGTGCCAGCAGTTCCCCAAGGATCCGGGACAAATACCTCTACAATGAGCAGTTCTTC.

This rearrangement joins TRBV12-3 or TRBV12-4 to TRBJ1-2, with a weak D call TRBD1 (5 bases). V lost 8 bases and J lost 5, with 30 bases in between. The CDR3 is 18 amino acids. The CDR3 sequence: CASGPGGVGSHQTYGYTF. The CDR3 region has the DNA TGTGCCAGCGGCCCGGGGGGAGTAGGATCACATCAAACATATGGCTACACCTTC.

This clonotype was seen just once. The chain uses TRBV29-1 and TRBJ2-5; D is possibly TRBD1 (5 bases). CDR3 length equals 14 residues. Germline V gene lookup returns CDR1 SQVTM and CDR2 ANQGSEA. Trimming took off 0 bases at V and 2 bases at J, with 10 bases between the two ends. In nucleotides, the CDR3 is TGCAGCGTTGAAGATTGGCCAGGGCAAGAGACCCAGTACTTC. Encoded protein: CSVEDWPGQETQYF.

CDR3 bases: TGTGCCAGCAGCTCCGGGACAGGGAACGGGTACACCTTC. The encoded protein is CASSSGTGNGYTF. J is TRBJ1-2 and V is TRBV7-9, with 9 bases aligning to TRBD1. J was trimmed by 11 bases and V by 4 bases; bases with no gene match: 8. There are 13 residues in the CDR3. Germline V gene lookup returns CDR1 SEHNR and CDR2 FQNEAQ (reference sequence).

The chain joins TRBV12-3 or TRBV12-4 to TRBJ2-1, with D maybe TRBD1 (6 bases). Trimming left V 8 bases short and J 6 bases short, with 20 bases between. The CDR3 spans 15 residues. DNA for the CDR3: TGTGCCAGCGGTGACCGGGACACCTGGATCAATGAGCAGTTCTTC. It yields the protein CASGDRDTWINEQFF.

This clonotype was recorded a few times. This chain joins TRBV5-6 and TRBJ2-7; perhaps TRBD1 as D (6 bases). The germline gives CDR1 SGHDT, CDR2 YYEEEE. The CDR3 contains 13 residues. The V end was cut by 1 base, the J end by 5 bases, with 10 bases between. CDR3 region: CASSLTGPDEQYF. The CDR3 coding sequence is TGTGCCAGCAGCTTGACAGGGCCCGACGAGCAGTACTTC.

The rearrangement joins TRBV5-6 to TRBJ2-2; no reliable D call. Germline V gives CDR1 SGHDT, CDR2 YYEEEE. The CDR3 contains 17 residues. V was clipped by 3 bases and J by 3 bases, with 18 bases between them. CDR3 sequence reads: CASSSRDKGPYTGELFF. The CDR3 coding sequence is TGTGCCAGCAGCTCCCGAGACAAGGGCCCGTACACCGGGGAGCTGTTTTTT.

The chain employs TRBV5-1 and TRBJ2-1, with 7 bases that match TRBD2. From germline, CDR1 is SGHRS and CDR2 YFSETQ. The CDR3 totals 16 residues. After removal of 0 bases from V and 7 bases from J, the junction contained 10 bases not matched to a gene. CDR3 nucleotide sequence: TGCGCCAGCAGCTTGGAGGGCGGGAGAGTGGAGAATGAGCAGTTCTTC. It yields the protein CASSLEGGRVENEQFF. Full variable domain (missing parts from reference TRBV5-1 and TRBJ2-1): KAGVTQTPRYLIKTRGQQVTLSCSPISGHRSVSWYQQTPGQGLQFLFEYFSETQRNKGNFPGRFSGRQFSNSRSEMNVSTLELGDSALYLCASSLEGGRVENEQFFGPGTRLTVL.

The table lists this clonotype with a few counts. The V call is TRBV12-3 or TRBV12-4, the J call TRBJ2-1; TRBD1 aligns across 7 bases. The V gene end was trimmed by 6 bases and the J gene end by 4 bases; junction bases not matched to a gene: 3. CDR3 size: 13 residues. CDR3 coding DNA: TGTGCCAGCAGCCGGGACAGATACAATGAGCAGTTCTTC. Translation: CASSRDRYNEQFF.

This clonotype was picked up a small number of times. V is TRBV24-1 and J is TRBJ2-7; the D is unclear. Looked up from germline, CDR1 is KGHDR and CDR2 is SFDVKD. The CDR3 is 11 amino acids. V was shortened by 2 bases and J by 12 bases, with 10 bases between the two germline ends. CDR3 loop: CATSDSAVWYF. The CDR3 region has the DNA TGTGCCACCAGTGATTCGGCAGTGTGGTACTTC.

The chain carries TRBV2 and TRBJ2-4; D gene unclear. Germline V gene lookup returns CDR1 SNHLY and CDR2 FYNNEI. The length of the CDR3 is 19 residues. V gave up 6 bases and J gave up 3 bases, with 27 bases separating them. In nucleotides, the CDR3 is TGTGCCAGCAGGGATATCTTCCAAAGGACGTTGTCGGGCAAAAACATTCAGTACTTC. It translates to CASRDIFQRTLSGKNIQYF.

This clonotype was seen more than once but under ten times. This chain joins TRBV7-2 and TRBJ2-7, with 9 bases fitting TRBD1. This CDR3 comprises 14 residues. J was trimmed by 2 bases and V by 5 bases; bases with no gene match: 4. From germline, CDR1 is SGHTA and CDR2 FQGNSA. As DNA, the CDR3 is TGTGCCAGCAGCATGGACAGGGGTACCTACGAGCAGTACTTC. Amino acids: CASSMDRGTYEQYF.

The CDR3 reads CASSPWGREGQETQYF. Here the CDR3 DNA reads TGTGCCAGCAGCCCATGGGGCAGGGAAGGGCAAGAGACCCAGTACTTC. The chain combines TRBV7-3 with TRBJ2-5; D perhaps matches TRBD1 (5 bases). Germline V gene sequence: CDR1 SGHTA, CDR2 FQGTGA. The CDR3 is 16 residues long. V was clipped by 5 bases and J by 2 bases, with 18 bases between them.

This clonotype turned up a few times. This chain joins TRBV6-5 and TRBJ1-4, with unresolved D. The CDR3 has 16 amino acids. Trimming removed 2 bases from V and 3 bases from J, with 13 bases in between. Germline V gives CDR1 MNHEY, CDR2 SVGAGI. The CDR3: CASSYVALQANEKLFF. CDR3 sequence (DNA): TGTGCCAGCAGTTACGTGGCCCTTCAGGCTAATGAAAAACTGTTTTTT.

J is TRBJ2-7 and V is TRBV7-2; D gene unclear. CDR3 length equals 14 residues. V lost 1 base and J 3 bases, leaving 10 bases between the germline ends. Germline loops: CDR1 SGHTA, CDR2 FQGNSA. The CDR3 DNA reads TGTGCCAGCAGCTTAGTAGGAAAGGACTACGAGCAGTACTTC. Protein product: CASSLVGKDYEQYF.

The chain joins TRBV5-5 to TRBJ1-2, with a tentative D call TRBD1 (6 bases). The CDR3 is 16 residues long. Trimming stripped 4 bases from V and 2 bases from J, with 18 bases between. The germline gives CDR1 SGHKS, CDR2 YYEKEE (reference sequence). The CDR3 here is CASSDAATGINYGYTF. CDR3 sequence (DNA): TGTGCCAGCAGCGACGCGGCCACAGGGATCAACTATGGCTACACCTTC.

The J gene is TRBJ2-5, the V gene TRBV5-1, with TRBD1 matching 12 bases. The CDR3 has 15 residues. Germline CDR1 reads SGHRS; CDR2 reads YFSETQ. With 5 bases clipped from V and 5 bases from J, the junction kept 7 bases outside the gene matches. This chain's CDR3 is CASRTGQGAGETQYF. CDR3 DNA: TGCGCCAGCAGAACGGGACAGGGGGCAGGGGAGACCCAGTACTTC.

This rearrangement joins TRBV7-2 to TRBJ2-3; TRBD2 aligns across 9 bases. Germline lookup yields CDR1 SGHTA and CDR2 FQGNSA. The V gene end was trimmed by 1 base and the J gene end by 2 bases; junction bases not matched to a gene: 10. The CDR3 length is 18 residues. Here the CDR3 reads CASSLGLVAGGVTDTQYF. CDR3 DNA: TGTGCCAGCAGCTTAGGTTTAGTCGCGGGGGGGGTCACAGATACGCAGTATTTT. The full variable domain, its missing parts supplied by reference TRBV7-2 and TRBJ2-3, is GAGVSQSPSNKVTEKGKDVELRCDPISGHTALYWYRQSLGQGLEFLIYFQGNSAPDKSGLPSDRFSAERTGGSVSTLTIQRTQQEDSAVYLCASSLGLVAGGVTDTQYFGPGTRLTVL.